A single sample gave rise to the 15 T cell receptor beta chains below, sequenced in a study of beta chain features in type 1 diabetes. TCRB transcripts that were expressed got sequenced, as all of the isolated RNA had been reverse transcribed. Assay: immunoSEQ multiplex PCR; the TCRdb copy retains only in-frame clones and omits some. The sample includes fewer than 250,000 clones, around 9.6% seen only once; the top ten take under 0.045%. Input material: naive CD4+ T cells from blood. The receptors originated from a woman between 18 and 29 years old in good health.

As DNA, the CDR3 is TGTGGGGCTAAACGGGACAGTAACTATGGCTACACCTTC. Translating gives CGAKRDSNYGYTF. V is TRBV2 and J is TRBJ1-2, with 7 bases matching TRBD1. The CDR3 is 13 amino acids. Germline loops: CDR1 SNHLY, CDR2 FYNNEI.

The chain joins TRBV4-1 to TRBJ1-2; 8 bases line up with TRBD1. CDR1 and CDR2 (germline): MGHRA, YSYEKL. The CDR3 covers 18 residues. Unmatched junction bases numbered 16, after V lost 5 bases and J lost 2 bases. CDR3 nucleotide sequence: TGCGCCAGCAGCGATCCAGGACAGGGACTGAAAGGAAACTATGGCTACACCTTC. This codes for CASSDPGQGLKGNYGYTF.

This clone was observed many times. CDR3 DNA: TGTGCCAGCACCAGGACTAGCGGGAAGTACGAGCAGTACTTC. Protein product: CASTRTSGKYEQYF. The chain links TRBV5-4 to TRBJ2-7, with 12 bases aligning to TRBD2. CDR1 is SGHNT, CDR2 YYREEE, per germline (reference sequence). V shed 6 bases and J 4 bases; nucleotides not matched to a gene: 5. The CDR3 runs to 14 residues. Full variable domain (rest looked up from reference TRBV5-4 and TRBJ2-7): ETGVTQSPTHLIKTRGQQVTLRCSSQSGHNTVSWYQQALGQGPQFIFQYYREEENGRGNFPPRFSGLQFPNYSSELNVNALELDDSALYLCASTRTSGKYEQYFGPGTRLTVT.

This clone was seen a few times. The rearrangement uses TRBV27 and TRBJ2-7; D perhaps matches TRBD2 (6 bases). The CDR3 loop spans 15 amino acids. Trimming stripped 5 bases from V and 7 bases from J, with 21 bases between. Germline assignment: CDR1 MNHEY and CDR2 SMNVEV (reference sequence). The chain's CDR3 is CASSPTRTDRGEQYF. The CDR3 DNA reads as TGTGCCAGCAGTCCTACCCGGACGGACCGGGGGGAGCAGTACTTC.

The gene calls are TRBV7-2 and TRBJ2-5; D is undetermined. TRBJ2-7 explains the end of the DNA better; the J call may be wrong. Germline assignment: CDR1 SGHTA and CDR2 FQGNSA. The CDR3 is 12 amino acids. The CDR3 region is CASSPPTYEQYF. The CDR3 region has the DNA TGTGCCAGCAGCCCCCCCACCTACGAGCAGTACTTC.

The CDR3 is CASSFSQGSTEAFF. For the CDR3, the DNA is TGTGCCAGCAGCTTTTCCCAGGGGAGCACTGAAGCTTTCTTT. The rearrangement uses TRBV7-9 and TRBJ1-1; the D gene is possibly TRBD1 (6 bases). CDR1 and CDR2 from the germline V gene are SEHNR and FQNEAQ (reference sequence). Trimming left V 3 bases short and J 4 bases short, with 12 bases between. The CDR3 spans 14 residues.

This clone has only a few counts. This rearrangement joins TRBV5-6 to TRBJ1-1, with 8 nucleotides matching TRBD1. The CDR3 sequence is 15 residues long. V gave up 4 bases and J gave up 2 bases; unmatched junction bases: 7. Germline lookup yields CDR1 SGHDT and CDR2 YYEEEE. CDR3 protein: CASSPATGENTEAFF. The CDR3 DNA is TGTGCCAGCAGCCCTGCGACAGGGGAAAACACTGAAGCTTTCTTT.

This clone was counted many times. The chain recombines TRBV30 with TRBJ1-5; D gene ambiguous. V was clipped by 1 base and J by 0 bases, with 4 bases between them. From germline, CDR1 is GTSNPN and CDR2 SVGIG (reference sequence). CDR3 length: 13 residues. CDR3 region: CAWSGDSNQPQHF. CDR3 sequence (DNA): TGTGCCTGGAGTGGCGATAGCAATCAGCCCCAGCATTTT.

This clone was detected a few times. The V and J genes are TRBV7-9 and TRBJ2-7; 7 bases map to TRBD1. Germline trimming cut 5 bases from V and 2 bases from J; bases unmatched to any gene: 9. The CDR3 loop spans 15 amino acids. From germline, CDR1 is SEHNR and CDR2 FQNEAQ (reference sequence). CDR3 sequence (DNA): TGTGCCAGCAGCCATCGGGACAGAAGACCCTACGAGCAGTACTTC. This gives the protein CASSHRDRRPYEQYF.

The chain joins TRBV30 to TRBJ1-5; weak D call: TRBD1 (5 bases). CDR1 is GTSNPN, CDR2 SVGIG, per germline (reference sequence). V was cut by 2 bases and J by 6 bases, with 14 bases left in between. The length of the CDR3 is 14 residues. CDR3 DNA sequence: TGTGCCTGGAGTTTGGGCAGGGTAGGTCAGCCCCAGCATTTT. It is translated as CAWSLGRVGQPQHF.

The table lists this clone with a few counts. The rearrangement links TRBV5-1 to TRBJ2-5, with TRBD2 matching over 11 bases. Trimming cost V 4 bases and J 5 bases; bases outside gene matches: 7. CDR1 is SGHRS and CDR2 is YFSETQ in the germline V gene. This CDR3 is 15 amino acids long. DNA for the CDR3: TGCGCCAGCAGCGAGGGACTAGCGGTAGGGGAGACCCAGTACTTC. Translating it yields CASSEGLAVGETQYF.

This chain uses TRBV5-1 with TRBJ2-7; possible D gene TRBD2, 5 bases. The CDR3 has 13 amino acids. Germline CDR1 and CDR2: SGHRS and YFSETQ. Trimming cost V 2 bases and J 2 bases, with 8 bases left between them. CDR3 amino acids: CASSFPGTYEQYF. DNA for the CDR3: TGCGCCAGCAGCTTTCCGGGGACCTACGAGCAGTACTTC.

The chain links TRBV5-1 to TRBJ2-5, with TRBD1 matching over 8 bases. The V gene end was trimmed by 0 bases and the J gene end by 2 bases; junction bases not matched to a gene: 3. Germline assignment: CDR1 SGHRS and CDR2 YFSETQ. The CDR3 is made up of 15 amino acids. The CDR3 sequence: CASSLGDRYQETQYF. CDR3 sequence (DNA): TGCGCCAGCAGCTTGGGGGACAGGTATCAAGAGACCCAGTACTTC.

This clone showed up just a few times. The gene calls are TRBV11-2 and TRBJ2-7; TRBD1 agrees at 10 bases. After removal of 6 bases from V and 3 bases from J, the junction contained 17 bases not matched to a gene. Germline values: CDR1 SGHAT, CDR2 FQNNGV. This CDR3 contains 18 residues. CDR3 loop: CASSSAQNLRDRGYEQYF. In DNA, the CDR3 is TGTGCCAGCAGTTCAGCCCAAAACCTCCGGGACAGGGGCTACGAGCAGTACTTC. Full variable domain (outside the CDR3, taken from reference TRBV11-2 and TRBJ2-7): EAGVAQSPRYKIIEKRQSVAFWCNPISGHATLYWYQQILGQGPKLLIQFQNNGVVDDSQLPKDRFSAERLKGVDSTLKIQPAKLEDSAVYLCASSSAQNLRDRGYEQYFGPGTRLTVT.

The chain uses TRBV5-1 and TRBJ2-1; perhaps TRBD1 as D (5 bases). The V and J ends lost 1 base and 4 bases respectively, with 15 bases between them. Looked up from germline, CDR1 is SGHRS and CDR2 is YFSETQ. There are 16 residues in the CDR3. CDR3 DNA sequence: TGCGCCAGCAGCTTGATCCCGACAGCACCGTACAATGAGCAGTTCTTC. Its translation is CASSLIPTAPYNEQFF. Together with reference TRBV5-1 and TRBJ2-1, the CDR3 gives the full variable domain: KAGVTQTPRYLIKTRGQQVTLSCSPISGHRSVSWYQQTPGQGLQFLFEYFSETQRNKGNFPGRFSGRQFSNSRSEMNVSTLELGDSALYLCASSLIPTAPYNEQFFGPGTRLTVL.